Presented here are 26 T cell receptor beta chains from one specimen sequenced in a study of PD-1 blockade in classical Hodgkin lymphoma. Relapse after autologous stem cell transplantation occurred in every patient, and brentuximab vedotin exposure varied. Libraries were prepared by immunoSEQ multiplex PCR; TCRdb keeps only in-frame clonotypes and omits some of them. The sample records 46,000 or so clones, roughly 75% being singletons. The material was peripheral blood mononuclear cells (PBMCs), obtained before the second cycle of nivolumab. The receptor source for this set is a human donor with classical Hodgkin lymphoma.

CDR3 amino acids: CASRFGQGTYEQYF. The CDR3 DNA sequence: TGTGCCAGCAGATTCGGACAGGGAACCTACGAGCAGTACTTC. The chain couples TRBV2 to TRBJ2-7; TRBD1 matches at 8 bases. V shed 6 bases, J shed 2 bases, and the junction held 6 bases outside the gene matches. This CDR3 region has 14 residues. Germline CDR1 reads SNHLY; CDR2 reads FYNNEI.

The CDR3 spells CASSRYRGGTEAFF. The CDR3 nucleotides are TGCGCCAGCAGCCGGTACAGGGGTGGGACTGAAGCTTTCTTT. The chain joins TRBV4-3 to TRBJ1-1; TRBD1 agrees at 7 bases. V was clipped by 4 bases and J by 5 bases; unmatched bases: 7. CDR1 and CDR2 (germline): LGHNA, YSLEER. The CDR3 contains 14 residues.

The chain uses TRBV25-1 and TRBJ1-2; 8 nucleotides match TRBD1. CDR1 is MGHDK, CDR2 SYGVNS, per germline. The CDR3 length is 16 residues. V shed 1 base, J shed 4 bases, and the junction held 8 bases outside the gene matches. The CDR3: CASSEWAGGYGYGYTF. CDR3 nucleotide sequence: TGTGCCAGCAGTGAATGGGCAGGGGGCTATGGCTATGGCTACACCTTC.

The chain links TRBV7-2 to TRBJ1-2; 9 bases fit TRBD1. This CDR3 region has 14 residues. V lost 1 base, J lost 8 bases, and 5 bases stayed unmatched. CDR1 SGHTA and CDR2 FQGNSA come from the germline V gene. The DNA of the CDR3 is TGTGCCAGCAGCTTAGAGGGACAGGGAAGCGGCTACACCTTC. Translation: CASSLEGQGSGYTF.

The rearrangement links TRBV6-1 to TRBJ2-3, with TRBD2 matching 8 bases. The CDR3 is made up of 14 amino acids. V lost 3 bases and J lost 5; bases outside the gene matches: 4. CDR1 and CDR2 from the germline V gene are MNHNS and SASEGT. The CDR3 reads CASSDSGTVDTQYF. The CDR3 DNA reads TGTGCCAGCAGTGATAGCGGGACTGTAGATACGCAGTATTTT.

The rearrangement joins TRBV11-2 to TRBJ2-5, with unresolved D. This CDR3 region has 12 residues. V lost 5 bases and J lost 7, with 11 bases in between. Germline CDR1 is SGHAT and CDR2 is FQNNGV. CDR3 bases: TGTGCCAGCAGCCCGGGTCTGGGGACCCAGTACTTC. Translated, it gives CASSPGLGTQYF.

The CDR3 loop reads CASSEARDGAYEQYF. In DNA, the CDR3 is TGTGCCAGCAGTGAAGCGCGGGACGGGGCCTACGAGCAGTACTTC. V usage is TRBV2 and J usage is TRBJ2-5, with TRBD2 as a possible D gene (6 bases). The end of the DNA is better explained by TRBJ2-7, so the J call may be wrong. The CDR3 spans 15 residues. Germline V gene lookup returns CDR1 SNHLY and CDR2 FYNNEI.

This chain uses TRBV7-2 with TRBJ2-5; TRBD1 agrees at 7 bases. CDR3 size: 14 residues. Germline-derived CDR1 and CDR2 are SGHTA and FQGNSA. The ends lost 2 bases at V and 1 base at J; junction bases unmatched: 1. The CDR3 sequence is CASSLRTGQETQYF. The CDR3 DNA is TGTGCCAGCAGCTTACGGACAGGCCAAGAGACCCAGTACTTC.

This clone is a singleton in its sample. The CDR3 nucleotides read TGCGCCAGCAGAAAAGCCTCAGGGTGGGTCGATGAGCAGTTCTTC. Encoded protein: CASRKASGWVDEQFF. V is TRBV5-1 and J is TRBJ2-1, with D maybe TRBD1 (5 bases). This CDR3 spans 15 amino acids. Germline V lookup: CDR1 SGHRS, CDR2 YFSETQ. Trimming stripped 5 bases from V and 8 bases from J, with 20 bases between. The variable domain in full, completed from reference TRBV5-1 and TRBJ2-1, reads KAGVTQTPRYLIKTRGQQVTLSCSPISGHRSVSWYQQTPGQGLQFLFEYFSETQRNKGNFPGRFSGRQFSNSRSEMNVSTLELGDSALYLCASRKASGWVDEQFFGPGTRLTVL.

The rearrangement joins TRBV30 to TRBJ1-1; the match to TRBD1 covers 7 bases. CDR1 GTSNPN and CDR2 SVGIG come from the germline V gene (reference sequence). CDR3 size: 14 residues. V dropped 0 bases and J dropped 7; count of bases not matched to a gene: 8. This chain's CDR3 is CAWSVLRTGFEAFF. In DNA form, the CDR3 reads TGTGCCTGGAGTGTCCTCCGGACAGGCTTTGAAGCTTTCTTT. The variable domain in full, with the rest retrieved from reference TRBV30 and TRBJ1-1, is SQTIHQWPATLVQPVGSPLSLECTVEGTSNPNLYWYRQAAGRGLQLLFYSVGIGQISSEVPQNLSASRPQDRQFILSSKKLLLSDSGFYLCAWSVLRTGFEAFFGQGTRLTVV.

This sequence joins TRBV9 and TRBJ2-1; D gene unclear. Trimming pared 4 bases from V and 0 bases from J, leaving 14 bases between. The CDR3 extends over 16 amino acids. CDR1 is SGDLS and CDR2 is YYNGEE in the germline V gene. CDR3 sequence: CASSPRTGSSYNEQFF. The CDR3 DNA is TGTGCCAGCAGCCCCCGGACGGGCAGCTCCTACAATGAGCAGTTCTTC.

This clone showed up just a few times. This rearrangement joins TRBV18 to TRBJ2-5, with a tentative D call TRBD2 (6 bases). This CDR3 region has 14 residues. CDR1 KGHSH and CDR2 LQKENI come from the germline V gene. Between the trimmed V and J ends, which lost 6 bases and 4 bases, there was a span of 15 bases. The CDR3 DNA is TGTGCCAGCTCTCCTTCCGGGGGAGGAGAGACCCAGTACTTC. The encoded protein is CASSPSGGGETQYF.

This clone has only one observation. The rearrangement links TRBV7-9 to TRBJ2-5; D might be TRBD1 (6 bases). Germline CDR1 is SEHNR and CDR2 is FQNEAQ (reference sequence). The CDR3 has 14 residues. Between the trimmed V and J ends, which lost 5 bases and 3 bases, there was a span of 13 bases. The CDR3 DNA is TGTGCCAGCAGCCGCGGACAGTTTGAAGAGACCCAGTACTTC. It specifies CASSRGQFEETQYF.

The V call is TRBV5-4, the J call TRBJ2-5; perhaps TRBD1 as D (5 bases). From germline, CDR1 is SGHNT and CDR2 YYREEE (reference sequence). This CDR3 comprises 15 residues. Trimming shortened V by 0 bases and J by 5 bases, and 14 bases separated the two germline ends. The CDR3 DNA reads TGTGCCAGCAGCTTGGCCGCAGGGAAGGGGGAGACCCAGTACTTC. This gives the protein CASSLAAGKGETQYF. Together with reference TRBV5-4 and TRBJ2-5, the CDR3 gives the full variable domain: ETGVTQSPTHLIKTRGQQVTLRCSSQSGHNTVSWYQQALGQGPQFIFQYYREEENGRGNFPPRFSGLQFPNYSSELNVNALELDDSALYLCASSLAAGKGETQYFGPGTRLLVL.

The CDR3: CASSLEMTDTQYF. The CDR3 DNA follows: TGTGCCAGCAGCTTAGAAATGACAGATACGCAGTATTTT. V usage is TRBV11-3 and J usage is TRBJ2-3; D gene unclear. Germline values: CDR1 SGHNT, CDR2 YENEEA. This CDR3 has 13 residues. V lost 0 bases and J 3 bases, leaving 4 bases between the germline ends.

The chain employs TRBV10-3 and TRBJ2-7; 8 nucleotides line up with TRBD1. The CDR3 is 16 residues long. With V trimmed by 5 bases and J by 0 bases, 9 bases remained unmatched. Germline values: CDR1 ENHRY, CDR2 SYGVKD. The CDR3 loop reads CAISLPPGGGSYEQYF. In nucleotides, the CDR3 is TGTGCCATCAGTTTACCCCCAGGGGGCGGCTCCTACGAGCAGTACTTC.

The rearrangement uses TRBV30 and TRBJ2-7; TRBD2 might be the D (6 bases). Germline CDR1 GTSNPN, CDR2 SVGIG (reference sequence). Trimming took off 0 bases at V and 2 bases at J, with 14 bases between the two ends. This CDR3 has 15 amino acids. The chain's CDR3 is CAWSVRVADPYEQYF. The CDR3 nucleotides are TGTGCCTGGAGTGTCCGGGTAGCGGACCCCTACGAGCAGTACTTC.

This rearrangement joins TRBV27 to TRBJ1-1, with D perhaps TRBD1 (5 bases). The ends were cut back, 6 bases at V and 4 bases at J, with 9 bases in the middle. CDR1 MNHEY and CDR2 SMNVEV come from the germline V gene (reference sequence). The CDR3 length is 12 residues. DNA of the CDR3: TGTGCCAGCAGGCAGGGTGGCACTGAAGCTTTCTTT. Its protein product is CASRQGGTEAFF.

The chain has TRBV6-5 and TRBJ1-2, with 7 bases matching TRBD1. The V segment lost 6 bases and the J segment 4 bases; nucleotides outside the gene matches: 5. Germline V lookup: CDR1 MNHEY, CDR2 SVGAGI. The length of the CDR3 is 13 residues. In DNA, the CDR3 is TGTGCCAGCAGCCGCAGACAGGGCTATGGCTACACCTTC. Residues: CASSRRQGYGYTF.

The chain has TRBV27 and TRBJ2-5; D is perhaps TRBD1 (8 bases). From germline, CDR1 is MNHEY and CDR2 SMNVEV (reference sequence). The CDR3 is 14 residues long. The V gene lost 5 bases and the J gene lost 7 bases, with 17 bases spanning the gap. CDR3: CASSAGQGGGTQYF. CDR3 DNA: TGTGCCAGCAGTGCCGGACAGGGAGGGGGGACCCAGTACTTC.

The V call is TRBV7-3, the J call TRBJ2-2; a possible D gene is TRBD2 (6 bases). The CDR3 consists of 15 residues. Germline V gene sequence: CDR1 SGHTA, CDR2 FQGTGA. The V gene lost 1 base and the J gene lost 2 bases, with 8 bases spanning the gap. The CDR3 nucleotides read TGTGCCAGCAGCTTAAACGGGGGAAACACCGGGGAGCTGTTTTTT. Translation: CASSLNGGNTGELFF.

This chain uses TRBV7-9 with TRBJ1-1; D gene unclear. V was trimmed by 6 bases and J by 7 bases, leaving 15 bases between them. The CDR3 has 13 amino acids. The V gene's germline CDR1 is SEHNR and CDR2 FQNEAQ (reference sequence). In DNA, the CDR3 is TGTGCCAGCAGTCGTTCGAGTGAGGGTGAAGCTTTCTTT. Translation gives CASSRSSEGEAFF.

V usage is TRBV6-1 and J usage is TRBJ1-3; no reliable D call. The germline gives CDR1 MNHNS, CDR2 SASEGT. The germline V and J ends were trimmed by 4 bases and 0 bases, with 10 bases remaining between them. The CDR3 is 15 amino acids. The CDR3 spells CASSAVLHSGNTIYF. The CDR3 DNA sequence: TGTGCCAGCAGTGCGGTATTACACTCTGGAAACACCATATATTTT.

The V gene is TRBV12-5, the J gene TRBJ2-1; TRBD2 matches at 7 bases. The germline V gene has CDR1 LGHNT and CDR2 FRNRAP. The CDR3 totals 19 residues. V dropped 2 bases and J dropped 4; count of bases not matched to a gene: 17. The CDR3, as DNA: TGTGCTAGTGGTTTGTGGGCCTCCCCTGGAGCGGGGCTTTACAATGAGCAGTTCTTC. Translated, it gives CASGLWASPGAGLYNEQFF.

Written as DNA, the CDR3 is TGTGCCAGCAGTTACGGGCGGAACAATGAGCAGTTCTTC. Translating gives CASSYGRNNEQFF. The chain has TRBV6-6 and TRBJ2-1; unclear D gene. Per germline, CDR1 MNHNY and CDR2 SVGAGI (reference sequence). The CDR3 sequence is 13 residues long. V was pared by 2 bases and J by 5 bases, with 7 bases between.

This chain uses TRBV7-9 with TRBJ1-1; tentatively, D is TRBD1 (6 bases). The CDR3 is 15 amino acids. Germline assignment: CDR1 SEHNR and CDR2 FQNEAQ (reference sequence). V was shortened by 5 bases and J by 0 bases, with 13 bases between the two germline ends. The CDR3 DNA reads as TGTGCCAGCAGCCAGATGGGACATCTGAACACTGAAGCTTTCTTT. The encoded protein is CASSQMGHLNTEAFF. The whole variable domain, filled in from reference TRBV7-9 and TRBJ1-1, reads DTGVSQNPRHKITKRGQNVTFRCDPISEHNRLYWYRQTLGQGPEFLTYFQNEAQLEKSRLLSDRFSAERPKGSFSTLEIQRTEQGDSAMYLCASSQMGHLNTEAFFGQGTRLTVV.